This T cell receptor (beta chain) was documented in a study of blood T cell repertoires in COVID-19. Study summary: There were acute and convalescent COVID-19 samples, and they came from the United States, Italy and Spain. PBMCs, B-cell-depleted T cells, or T cells were the source of the cDNA or gDNA that made up the material.

Authors' methods: Amplification of reference gene primers was used by the study to estimate nucleated cell counts. Repertoires were generated with immunoSEQ multiplex PCR, while TCRdb's copy carries only in-frame clones and drops some. V, J and clone size are those of that table, while D and trimming were read from the DNA. Seen here are some 400,000 clones, around 89% observed once, and the top ten hold roughly 1.1%. From germline, CDR1 is SGHTA and CDR2 FQGNSA. Trimming shortened V by 0 bases and J by 6 bases, and 22 bases separated the two germline ends. The CDR3 covers 18 residues. The TCR sequence derives from a man aged 25-40 years who had recovered from COVID-19. The chain joins TRBV7-2 to TRBJ2-3; possibly TRBD1 for D (6 bases). The sequenced material came from PBMCs or T cells enriched from blood (not recorded which). The CDR3: CASSLAPARGGAYDTQYF. DNA of the CDR3: TGTGCCAGCAGCTTAGCCCCGGCCAGGGGTGGCGCATACGATACGCAGTATTTT.